This T cell receptor (beta chain) derives from a study of blood T cell repertoires in COVID-19. As for the study in general: The United States, Italy and Spain provided the acute and convalescent COVID-19 samples.

Using immunoSEQ multiplex PCR, the repertoire was profiled, and TCRdb retains in-frame clones only, with some absent. Counted here are under 300,000 clones, about 86% occurring once; the ten biggest clones make up around 13%. To note about this clone: Other DNA sequences within the sample encode an identical CDR3.

The CDR3 is made up of 13 amino acids. Deletions cut 0 bases from V and 2 bases from J, with 5 bases between. Looked up from germline, CDR1 is SGHTS and CDR2 is YDEGEE. J is TRBJ1-1 and V is TRBV5-8, with D unresolved. The source of this sequence is a woman aged 70-85 years with COVID-19, enrolled during active disease. Sequencing was done on a sample of peripheral blood. The CDR3: CASSLDTNTEAFF. CDR3 in DNA: TGTGCCAGCAGCTTGGACACCAACACTGAAGCTTTCTTT.